The sequence of this TCR beta chain was determined in a study of shared clonotypes between healthy human individuals. In regard to this clone: Other DNA sequences in this sample translate to the same CDR3.

Assay execution took place at the deep level. Replicate PCRs from sorted subsets contained roughly 200 ng DNA, which is 29,000 or so T cell genomes. Study processing details: For the immunoSEQ data, sequences were junction-only without quality scores, so filtering differed. The method was immunoSEQ multiplex PCR; TCRdb's version includes in-frame clones alone and lacks a portion of them. Clonal size and the V and J genes are those of that table, whereas D and trimming came from the DNA. The data contain some 2,000,000 clones, over 85% of them seen just once; the ten biggest clones take up 0.1% to 0.15%. Germline values: CDR1 MNHEY, CDR2 SVGAGI. The CDR3 sequence is 11 residues long. The V and J ends lost 5 bases and 8 bases respectively, with 9 bases between them.

The sequence derives from a man aged 18 to 30 in good health. V usage is TRBV6-5 and J usage is TRBJ1-1; possibly TRBD1 for D (6 bases). Sequencing was carried out using naive CD4+ T cells sorted from blood. As for subset: CD45RA+ positively selected. The CDR3 DNA is TGTGCCAGCAGTAGAACAGGGGAAGCTTTCTTT. It specifies CASSRTGEAFF.